Shown below are 25 T cell receptor beta chains from a single sample sequenced in a study of shared clonotypes between healthy human individuals. Here immunoSEQ multiplex PCR was the method, and the copy in TCRdb shows in-frame clones only, minus some. The data hold about 1.4 million clones, with approximately 97% observed a single time. The sample consisted of naive CD4+ T cells sorted from blood. Subset noted: CD45RA+ positively selected. Receptors were obtained from a man aged 30 to 45 in good health.

This CDR3 reads CASSLRATSGRASDEQFF. CDR3 nucleotide sequence: TGTGCCAGCAGCCTTAGGGCCACTAGCGGGAGGGCCTCGGATGAGCAGTTCTTC. This chain connects TRBV7-9 to TRBJ2-1; 13 bases align to TRBD2. J was trimmed by 8 bases and V by 5 bases; bases with no gene match: 15. Germline lookup yields CDR1 SEHNR and CDR2 FQNEAQ (reference sequence). The CDR3 totals 18 residues.

The V and J genes are TRBV9 and TRBJ2-6, with 7 bases aligning to TRBD1. The CDR3 contains 18 residues. Trimming took 0 bases from V and 1 from J; bases not matched to a gene: 7. Germline assignment: CDR1 SGDLS and CDR2 YYNGEE. Here the CDR3 DNA reads TGTGCCAGCAGCGTAGTCCCAGGGGGAAGGTCTGGGGCCAACGTCCTGACTTTC. Translating gives CASSVVPGGRSGANVLTF. The entire variable domain, with the rest obtained from reference TRBV9 and TRBJ2-6, is as follows: DSGVTQTPKHLITATGQRVTLRCSPRSGDLSVYWYQQSLDQGLQFLIQYYNGEERAKGNILERFSAQQFPDLHSELNLSSLELGDSALYFCASSVVPGGRSGANVLTFGAGSRLTVL.

As DNA, the CDR3 is TGTGCCAGCAGCCCTCCGGGACTAGCGCATTTAGAGACCCAGTACTTC. Amino acids: CASSPPGLAHLETQYF. The V call is TRBV7-2, the J call TRBJ2-5, with 10 bases lining up with TRBD2. Losses at the gene ends were 5 bases for V and 4 bases for J; bases not matched to a gene: 10. Germline CDR1 reads SGHTA; CDR2 reads FQGNSA. The length of the CDR3 is 16 residues.

This rearrangement joins TRBV28 to TRBJ1-5; unclear D gene. Germline values: CDR1 MDHEN, CDR2 SYDVKM. CDR3 length: 15 amino acids. The V gene lost 5 bases and the J gene lost 6 bases, with 17 bases spanning the gap. In DNA form, the CDR3 reads TGTGCCAGCAGTCCAGGACGGAGGTTTAGTCAGCCCCAGCATTTT. Translation gives CASSPGRRFSQPQHF. Based on the CDR3 plus reference TRBV28 and TRBJ1-5, the full variable domain is DVKVTQSSRYLVKRTGEKVFLECVQDMDHENMFWYRQDPGLGLRLIYFSYDVKMKEKGDIPEGYSVSREKKERFSLILESASTNQTSMYLCASSPGRRFSQPQHFGDGTRLSIL.

This sequence joins TRBV5-4 and TRBJ2-3, with 9 nucleotides matching TRBD2. The germline CDR1 and CDR2 sequences are SGHNT and YYREEE (reference sequence). V shed 0 bases and J 4 bases; nucleotides not matched to a gene: 9. The length of the CDR3 is 17 residues. The CDR3 DNA reads TGTGCCAGCAGCTTGGCCATAGCGGGAGCAGGGCCAGATACGCAGTATTTT. Its protein product is CASSLAIAGAGPDTQYF. The full variable domain, its missing parts supplied by reference TRBV5-4 and TRBJ2-3, is ETGVTQSPTHLIKTRGQQVTLRCSSQSGHNTVSWYQQALGQGPQFIFQYYREEENGRGNFPPRFSGLQFPNYSSELNVNALELDDSALYLCASSLAIAGAGPDTQYFGPGTRLTVL.

The V and J genes are TRBV7-8 and TRBJ2-7; 9 bases match TRBD1. The CDR3 is 17 amino acids. Trimming cost V 0 bases and J 2 bases; bases outside gene matches: 8. Germline V gives CDR1 SGHVS, CDR2 FQNEAQ. As DNA, the CDR3 is TGTGCCAGCAGCTTAGCGCTCCGGGACAGGGTGACCTACGAGCAGTACTTC. Amino acid sequence: CASSLALRDRVTYEQYF.

The J gene is TRBJ1-2, the V gene TRBV29-1; 9 bases are a match to TRBD1. In germline, CDR1 is SQVTM, CDR2 ANQGSEA. CDR3 length: 13 amino acids. With V trimmed by 4 bases and J by 8 bases, 8 bases remained unmatched. CDR3 loop: CSVGRDRVGGYTF. The CDR3 DNA follows: TGCAGCGTTGGCCGGGACAGGGTTGGCGGCTACACCTTC.

As for this clone: Other DNA sequences from this sample encode an identical CDR3 as well. This rearrangement joins TRBV14 to TRBJ1-2, with D perhaps TRBD1 (5 bases). There are 13 residues in the CDR3. Trimming took off 1 base at V and 5 bases at J, with 8 bases between the two ends. Germline CDR1 and CDR2: SGHDN and FVKESK. The DNA of the CDR3 is TGTGCCAGCAGCCAAGGGCAGGGTTATGGCTACACCTTC. Translated, it gives CASSQGQGYGYTF.

With regard to this clone: This sample also contains other DNA sequences that code for the same CDR3. The V and J genes are TRBV5-6 and TRBJ2-7, with 8 nucleotides matching TRBD2. Looked up from germline, CDR1 is SGHDT and CDR2 is YYEEEE. After removal of 2 bases from V and 0 bases from J, the junction contained 4 bases not matched to a gene. The CDR3 loop spans 15 amino acids. The CDR3 DNA sequence: TGTGCCAGCAGCTTTGGCCTAGCGGGCTCCTACGAGCAGTACTTC. As protein: CASSFGLAGSYEQYF.

This clone showed up just a few times. The genes are TRBV4-3 and TRBJ2-5; TRBD1 is a possible D gene (5 bases). Per germline, CDR1 LGHNA and CDR2 YSLEER. Trimming shortened V by 1 base and J by 6 bases, and 12 bases separated the two germline ends. The CDR3 has 14 amino acids. The CDR3 DNA follows: TGCGCCAGCAGCCAAGTTGCCAGGGAAAAGACCCAGTACTTC. Protein sequence: CASSQVAREKTQYF.

There are a few counts of this clone. This sequence joins TRBV29-1 and TRBJ2-1; D unclear. CDR1 is SQVTM, CDR2 ANQGSEA, per germline. This CDR3 is built from 11 residues. The V and J ends lost 3 bases and 7 bases respectively, with 7 bases between them. The DNA of the CDR3 is TGCAGCGTTGAGAGGATTAATGAGCAGTTCTTC. Its protein product is CSVERINEQFF.

The chain recombines TRBV6-1 with TRBJ2-7, with 9 bases aligning to TRBD2. Germline assignment: CDR1 MNHNS and CDR2 SASEGT. V shed 8 bases, J shed 5 bases, and the junction held 4 bases outside the gene matches. The CDR3 consists of 12 residues. This CDR3 reads CASGGRGDEQYF. DNA of the CDR3: TGTGCCAGCGGCGGGAGGGGGGACGAGCAGTACTTC.

This clone appeared once. Other DNA sequences in the sample encode the same CDR3. This chain uses TRBV5-1 with TRBJ2-4, with no clear D. From germline, CDR1 is SGHRS and CDR2 YFSETQ. V was cut by 1 base and J by 0 bases, with 5 bases left in between. The CDR3 loop spans 14 amino acids. CDR3 coding DNA: TGCGCCAGCAGCTTGACATTAGCCAAAAACATTCAGTACTTC. Protein product: CASSLTLAKNIQYF.

This chain connects TRBV5-1 to TRBJ2-5, with TRBD1 identical over 10 bases. Germline values: CDR1 SGHRS, CDR2 YFSETQ. This CDR3 has 15 residues. Unmatched junction bases numbered 7, after V lost 3 bases and J lost 5 bases. Here the CDR3 reads CASSSGTGVVETQYF. Here the CDR3 DNA reads TGCGCCAGCAGCTCCGGGACAGGGGTGGTGGAGACCCAGTACTTC.

This chain links TRBV6-5 with TRBJ2-1; D remains ambiguous. Trimming shortened V by 2 bases and J by 6 bases, and 8 bases separated the two germline ends. CDR3 length: 13 amino acids. The germline V gene has CDR1 MNHEY and CDR2 SVGAGI. CDR3 amino acids: CASSYRATNEQFF. The CDR3 DNA follows: TGTGCCAGCAGTTACAGGGCAACCAATGAGCAGTTCTTC.

This chain joins TRBV7-2 and TRBJ2-2; D is unclear. The CDR3 is 14 residues long. Deletions cut 1 base from V and 2 bases from J, with 5 bases between. Germline CDR1 reads SGHTA; CDR2 reads FQGNSA. The CDR3 region is CASSLGTNTGELFF. Here the CDR3 DNA reads TGTGCCAGCAGCTTAGGGACCAACACCGGGGAGCTGTTTTTT.

The CDR3 coding sequence is TGTGCCAGCAGCCCAGCCAGCCCCAAGTCGTACAATGAGCAGTTCTTC. Its protein product is CASSPASPKSYNEQFF. The chain recombines TRBV9 with TRBJ2-1, with D hard to call. Trimming took 4 bases from V and 4 from J, leaving 18 bases between them. This CDR3 has 16 residues. Germline values: CDR1 SGDLS, CDR2 YYNGEE.

The rearrangement links TRBV11-2 to TRBJ2-2; D is unclear. V was shortened by 6 bases and J by 2 bases, with 7 bases between the two germline ends. Germline-derived CDR1 and CDR2 are SGHAT and FQNNGV. The CDR3 sequence is 13 residues long. The CDR3 loop is CASRTSNTGELFF. DNA for the CDR3: TGTGCCAGCAGGACCTCCAACACCGGGGAGCTGTTTTTT.

The chain recombines TRBV27 with TRBJ1-1, with TRBD1 matching over 9 bases. With 4 bases clipped from V and 3 bases from J, the junction kept 6 bases outside the gene matches. This CDR3 comprises 15 residues. Germline CDR1 is MNHEY and CDR2 is SMNVEV (reference sequence). CDR3: CASSSYRGHDTEAFF. CDR3 sequence (DNA): TGTGCCAGCAGTTCTTACAGGGGGCACGACACTGAAGCTTTCTTT.

The rearrangement joins TRBV6-4 to TRBJ2-7; D unclear. The CDR3 covers 12 residues. Germline assignment: CDR1 MRHNA and CDR2 SNTAGT. V gave up 7 bases and J gave up 0 bases, with 7 bases separating them. The CDR3 loop is CASMGSSYEQYF. CDR3 DNA: TGTGCCAGCATGGGCAGCTCCTACGAGCAGTACTTC.

V and J are TRBV15 and TRBJ2-1; a possible D gene is TRBD2 (5 bases). Germline values: CDR1 LNHNV, CDR2 YYDKDF (reference sequence). This CDR3 has 17 residues. V was shortened by 0 bases and J by 5 bases, with 17 bases between the two germline ends. CDR3 in amino acids: CATSREKTQRPNNEQFF. Written as DNA, the CDR3 is TGTGCCACCAGCAGAGAAAAGACACAGCGGCCAAACAATGAGCAGTTCTTC.

The chain's CDR3 is CASSYSGNTDTQYF. The CDR3 DNA follows: TGTGCCAGCAGTTACTCGGGGAACACAGATACGCAGTATTTT. The genes are TRBV6-6 and TRBJ2-3; D remains unclear. Per the germline V gene, CDR1 is MNHNY and CDR2 is SVGAGI (reference sequence). The CDR3 sequence is 14 residues long. The V end lost 0 bases, the J end lost 2 bases, and 6 bases lay between the germline ends.

V and J are TRBV5-1 and TRBJ2-7, with 10 bases matching TRBD2. The CDR3 is 17 residues long. Germline V gene data show CDR1 as SGHRS and CDR2 as YFSETQ. V lost 0 bases and J lost 5; bases outside the gene matches: 11. This chain's CDR3 is CASSLATSGTFRHEQYF. The CDR3 bases are TGCGCCAGCAGCTTGGCCACTAGCGGGACGTTTAGGCACGAGCAGTACTTC.

The V gene is TRBV7-8, the J gene TRBJ1-3, with D tentatively TRBD1 (6 bases). Germline CDR1 SGHVS, CDR2 FQNEAQ. With 2 bases removed from V and 4 bases from J, the gap between germline ends came to 15 bases. CDR3 size: 16 residues. The CDR3 nucleotides read TGTGCCAGCAGCTTATACTTACAGGGAGCCGGAAACACCATATATTTT. Its protein product is CASSLYLQGAGNTIYF.

This sequence joins TRBV25-1 and TRBJ2-1; D call uncertain. Germline CDR1 MGHDK, CDR2 SYGVNS. V was clipped by 4 bases and J by 0 bases, with 13 bases between them. This CDR3 region has 16 residues. The CDR3, as DNA: TGTGCCAGCAGTGTTGATTGGGGAACCTCCTACAATGAGCAGTTCTTC. This translates into CASSVDWGTSYNEQFF.